The 20 T cell receptor beta chains reported below all come from one sample, sequenced in a study of blood T cell repertoires in COVID-19. Libraries were prepared by immunoSEQ multiplex PCR; TCRdb keeps only in-frame clonotypes and omits some of them. This sample has roughly 340,000 clones, with 87% found just once. Sequences were obtained from PBMCs or T cells enriched from blood (not recorded which). The receptors were gathered from a man aged 40-55 years in a cohort exposed to, infected with or recovered from COVID-19 (not recorded which).

This chain joins TRBV2 and TRBJ1-2, with a possible D match to TRBD1 (5 bases). Germline CDR1 reads SNHLY; CDR2 reads FYNNEI. The CDR3 spans 10 residues. The germline V and J ends were trimmed by 11 bases and 3 bases, with 7 bases remaining between them. For the CDR3, the DNA is TGTGCCGGACAAGACTATGGCTACACCTTC. Its translation: CAGQDYGYTF.

This clone was seen once. This chain links TRBV5-1 with TRBJ2-1, with TRBD2 matching over 10 bases. The junction had 6 bases not matched to a gene; V was cut back by 1 base and J by 8 bases. CDR3 length: 15 amino acids. Germline-derived CDR1 and CDR2 are SGHRS and YFSETQ. CDR3 region: CASSLWLAGEDEQFF. CDR3 nucleotide sequence: TGCGCCAGCAGCTTGTGGCTAGCGGGAGAGGATGAGCAGTTCTTC.

The chain uses TRBV28 and TRBJ1-5, with a weak D call TRBD1 (6 bases). The CDR3 has 14 amino acids. The V gene's germline CDR1 is MDHEN and CDR2 SYDVKM. V was trimmed by 6 bases and J by 5 bases, leaving 14 bases between them. CDR3 DNA: TGTGCCAGCAGCCCGGGGGGGGCGGATCAGCCCCAGCATTTT. Translating gives CASSPGGADQPQHF.

J is TRBJ1-5 and V is TRBV10-3, with a tentative D call TRBD1 (5 bases). This CDR3 is built from 14 residues. With 3 bases removed from V and 4 bases from J, the gap between germline ends came to 10 bases. The germline CDR1 and CDR2 sequences are ENHRY and SYGVKD. This CDR3 reads CAISEGAENQPQHF. The CDR3 DNA is TGTGCCATCAGTGAAGGGGCCGAAAATCAGCCCCAGCATTTT.

Turning to this clone: A clone one base away is much larger, so this may be a read error. CDR3 in DNA: TGTGCCAGCAGCTTGGAGGGACAGGGGAATGAAAAACTGTTTTTT. It translates to CASSLEGQGNEKLFF. The gene calls are TRBV5-6 and TRBJ1-4, with 10 bases identical to TRBD1. Germline assignment: CDR1 SGHDT and CDR2 YYEEEE. This CDR3 has 15 amino acids. V shed 0 bases, J shed 5 bases, and the junction held 1 base outside the gene matches. Combining the CDR3 with reference TRBV5-6 and TRBJ1-4 gives the whole variable domain DAGVTQSPTHLIKTRGQQVTLRCSPKSGHDTVSWYQQALGQGPQFIFQYYEEEERQRGNFPDRFSGHQFPNYSSELNVNALLLGDSALYLCASSLEGQGNEKLFFGSGTQLSVL.

The rearrangement uses TRBV5-1 and TRBJ1-2; D is unclear. V was pared by 0 bases and J by 8 bases, with 20 bases between. The CDR3 has 16 residues. Per the germline V gene, CDR1 is SGHRS and CDR2 is YFSETQ. CDR3 sequence (DNA): TGCGCCAGCAGCTTGGATCTGTCCGGGGTACTAGGCGGCTACACCTTC. Translating it yields CASSLDLSGVLGGYTF.

The chain joins TRBV6-5 to TRBJ2-1; perhaps TRBD2 as D (5 bases). Between the trimmed V and J ends, which lost 4 bases and 7 bases, there was a span of 14 bases. Germline CDR1 MNHEY, CDR2 SVGAGI. The CDR3 covers 14 residues. The CDR3 region is CASSSPAGRNEQFF. In DNA, the CDR3 is TGTGCCAGCAGTTCCCCGGCGGGCCGGAATGAGCAGTTCTTC.

The chain uses TRBV5-1 and TRBJ2-1, with 7 nucleotides matching TRBD1. V dropped 0 bases and J dropped 3; count of bases not matched to a gene: 9. Germline V gene lookup returns CDR1 SGHRS and CDR2 YFSETQ. The CDR3 is 17 amino acids. CDR3 in DNA: TGCGCCAGCAGCTTGGTCGGGGACAGTCCCTTCTACAATGAGCAGTTCTTC. Its protein is CASSLVGDSPFYNEQFF. Full variable domain (missing parts from reference TRBV5-1 and TRBJ2-1): KAGVTQTPRYLIKTRGQQVTLSCSPISGHRSVSWYQQTPGQGLQFLFEYFSETQRNKGNFPGRFSGRQFSNSRSEMNVSTLELGDSALYLCASSLVGDSPFYNEQFFGPGTRLTVL.

The J gene is TRBJ1-6, the V gene TRBV5-1; TRBD1 is a possible D gene (6 bases). Germline V CDR1 and CDR2: SGHRS, YFSETQ. CDR3 length equals 14 residues. V was pared by 0 bases and J by 5 bases, with 6 bases between. The CDR3 region has the DNA TGCGCCAGCAGCTTGGACAGGGATAATTCACCCCTCCACTTT. As protein: CASSLDRDNSPLHF. The full variable domain, its missing parts supplied by reference TRBV5-1 and TRBJ1-6, is KAGVTQTPRYLIKTRGQQVTLSCSPISGHRSVSWYQQTPGQGLQFLFEYFSETQRNKGNFPGRFSGRQFSNSRSEMNVSTLELGDSALYLCASSLDRDNSPLHFGNGTRLTVT.

The chain employs TRBV25-1 and TRBJ1-5; D is unclear. This CDR3 comprises 14 residues. V lost 1 base and J 9 bases, leaving 13 bases between the germline ends. Germline assignment: CDR1 MGHDK and CDR2 SYGVNS. Here the CDR3 reads CASSESGLIGPQHF. The CDR3 coding sequence is TGTGCCAGCAGTGAATCAGGCCTTATTGGGCCCCAGCATTTT.

The sample holds one count of this clone. The rearrangement uses TRBV7-2 and TRBJ2-7; the match to TRBD2 covers 7 bases. Germline V gene lookup returns CDR1 SGHTA and CDR2 FQGNSA. The CDR3 runs 13 residues. V trimming: 6 bases; J trimming: 0 bases; junction bases outside the gene matches: 2. CDR3 nucleotide sequence: TGTGCCAGCAGGCCTAGCGGCTCCTACGAGCAGTACTTC. Its protein product is CASRPSGSYEQYF. The whole variable domain, filled in from reference TRBV7-2 and TRBJ2-7, reads GAGVSQSPSNKVTEKGKDVELRCDPISGHTALYWYRQSLGQGLEFLIYFQGNSAPDKSGLPSDRFSAERTGGSVSTLTIQRTQQEDSAVYLCASRPSGSYEQYFGPGTRLTVT.

This clone was seen only once. The chain links TRBV10-3 to TRBJ1-1; possible D gene TRBD1, 5 bases. CDR3 length: 14 amino acids. The germline V gene has CDR1 ENHRY and CDR2 SYGVKD. Trimming took 5 bases from V and 6 from J, leaving 16 bases between them. CDR3 DNA sequence: TGTGCCATCAGTCGGGACTTGGATGTTGCTGAAGCTTTCTTT. It yields the protein CAISRDLDVAEAFF.

The V and J genes are TRBV29-1 and TRBJ1-2; 11 bases line up with TRBD1. CDR1 is SQVTM, CDR2 ANQGSEA, per germline. The trim removed 2 bases at V and 2 bases at J, leaving 4 bases unmatched. The CDR3 runs 15 residues. This CDR3 reads CSVERDRGINYGYTF. CDR3 in DNA: TGCAGCGTTGAACGGGACAGGGGGATCAACTATGGCTACACCTTC.

V is TRBV28 and J is TRBJ1-4; D is ambiguous. CDR1 is MDHEN, CDR2 SYDVKM, per germline. V was cut by 1 base and J by 5 bases, with 11 bases left in between. The CDR3 loop spans 15 amino acids. Written as DNA, the CDR3 is TGTGCCAGCAGTTTATTCGGGGTGTGGAATGAAAAACTGTTTTTT. Residues: CASSLFGVWNEKLFF.

The chain is built from TRBV2 and TRBJ1-6; possible D gene TRBD1, 6 bases. The V gene's germline CDR1 is SNHLY and CDR2 FYNNEI. There are 15 residues in the CDR3. Trimming removed 3 bases at V and 5 bases at J, with 11 bases between. CDR3 nucleotides: TGTGCCAGCAGTGAGGCAGGGGTCCATAATTCACCCCTCCACTTT. Amino acid sequence: CASSEAGVHNSPLHF.

The chain uses TRBV6-1 and TRBJ2-3, with a possible D match to TRBD1 (6 bases). V lost 0 bases and J 6 bases, leaving 16 bases between the germline ends. Germline loops: CDR1 MNHNS, CDR2 SASEGT. The CDR3 has 16 residues. The CDR3 coding sequence is TGTGCCAGCAGTGAAGCCTGGGGGCATAATACGGATACGCAGTATTTT. It is translated as CASSEAWGHNTDTQYF.

This clone has only one observation. J is TRBJ2-5 and V is TRBV30; D gene ambiguous. Germline CDR1 is GTSNPN and CDR2 is SVGIG (reference sequence). V lost 1 base, J lost 2 bases, and 5 bases lay in between. The CDR3 has 12 amino acids. Written as DNA, the CDR3 is TGTGCCTGGAGTGGGCTGCAAGAGACCCAGTACTTC. This translates into CAWSGLQETQYF.

The chain carries TRBV18 and TRBJ1-2; D might be TRBD1 (6 bases). This CDR3 has 14 residues. Trimming took 2 bases from V and 4 from J, leaving 11 bases between them. Germline lookup yields CDR1 KGHSH and CDR2 LQKENI. The CDR3 reads CASSPGGKGYGYTF. CDR3 nucleotides: TGTGCCAGCTCACCAGGGGGCAAGGGCTATGGCTACACCTTC.

As DNA, the CDR3 is TGTGCCAGTAGTATACGCAGGGGAGATCAGCCCCAGCATTTT. This encodes CASSIRRGDQPQHF. V is TRBV19 and J is TRBJ1-5; a weak D match, TRBD1 (6 bases). Germline CDR1 and CDR2: LNHDA and SQIVND (reference sequence). Trimming stripped 2 bases from V and 5 bases from J, with 10 bases between. CDR3 length: 14 residues.

The chain employs TRBV6-6 and TRBJ2-5; the D gene is possibly TRBD2 (5 bases). Germline V gene sequence: CDR1 MNHNY, CDR2 SVGAGI (reference sequence). The V end was cut by 3 bases, the J end by 0 bases, with 11 bases between. This CDR3 is built from 15 residues. CDR3 amino acids: CASSYSPGYQETQYF. The CDR3 region has the DNA TGTGCCAGCAGTTATTCCCCGGGATACCAAGAGACCCAGTACTTC.